A single sample is the source of the 18 T cell receptor beta chains below, sequenced in a study of blood T cell repertoires in COVID-19. TCRdb's table, derived via immunoSEQ multiplex PCR, lists solely in-frame clones and lacks some. The table has 200,000 to 250,000 clones, 80% to 85% seen once. The material sequenced was peripheral blood. The receptors derive from a woman between 65 and 79 years old with COVID-19, enrolled during active disease.

The chain recombines TRBV27 with TRBJ2-4; perhaps TRBD1 as D (5 bases). From germline, CDR1 is MNHEY and CDR2 SMNVEV (reference sequence). The CDR3 is 16 residues long. V shed 5 bases and J shed 0 bases, with 14 bases lying between them. CDR3: CASSRDRSLAKNIQYF. Here the CDR3 DNA reads TGTGCCAGCAGTAGAGACAGATCACTAGCCAAAAACATTCAGTACTTC.

The J gene is TRBJ1-3, the V gene TRBV19, with D perhaps TRBD1 (6 bases). V lost 6 bases to trimming and J lost 5 bases, with 14 bases between them. Germline CDR1 is LNHDA and CDR2 is SQIVND (reference sequence). CDR3 length: 14 amino acids. The CDR3 DNA follows: TGTGCCAGTAGCCATGGACAGCCTAGAAACACCATATATTTT. It yields the protein CASSHGQPRNTIYF.

The chain employs TRBV3-1 (or the pseudogene TRBV3-2) and TRBJ2-7; D is perhaps TRBD1 (6 bases). This CDR3 has 13 amino acids. The ends were cut back, 10 bases at V and 2 bases at J, with 15 bases in the middle. CDR1 is LGHDT, CDR2 YNNKEL, per germline (reference sequence). The CDR3 is CATKRQGTYEQYF. CDR3 nucleotides: TGTGCCACAAAGCGGCAGGGGACCTACGAGCAGTACTTC.

The V call is TRBV7-8, the J call TRBJ2-1; D is unclear. The V gene's germline CDR1 is SGHVS and CDR2 FQNEAQ. The CDR3 contains 11 residues. V shed 8 bases and J shed 15 bases, with 17 bases lying between them. CDR3: CASSPGGRWFF. The CDR3 bases are TGTGCCAGCTCCCCGGGTGGTCGGTGGTTCTTC.

V and J are TRBV4-2 and TRBJ2-1; a possible D gene is TRBD2 (6 bases). Trimming left V 4 bases short and J 2 bases short, with 12 bases between. Germline V CDR1 and CDR2: LGHNA, YNFKEQ. The CDR3 length is 15 residues. The CDR3 sequence is CASSLPGTPYNEQFF. The CDR3 nucleotides are TGTGCCAGCAGCCTCCCCGGGACTCCCTACAATGAGCAGTTCTTC.

J is TRBJ1-4 and V is TRBV15; no reliable D call. Germline V gives CDR1 LNHNV, CDR2 YYDKDF (reference sequence). This CDR3 spans 14 amino acids. The V and J ends lost 4 bases and 2 bases respectively, with 8 bases between them. The DNA of the CDR3 is TGTGCCACCAGCACCCAGAGGACTAATGAAAAACTGTTTTTT. This gives the protein CATSTQRTNEKLFF.

A few counts support this clone. The sample carries other DNA sequences with the same CDR3. The chain recombines TRBV18 with TRBJ1-1; D may be TRBD1 (5 bases). V gave up 4 bases and J gave up 1 base, with 7 bases separating them. Germline assignment: CDR1 KGHSH and CDR2 LQKENI. The CDR3 sequence is 13 residues long. The CDR3 loop reads CASSRQGNTEAFF. As DNA, the CDR3 is TGTGCCAGCTCACGTCAGGGGAACACTGAAGCTTTCTTT.

This chain joins TRBV5-1 and TRBJ2-1, with D maybe TRBD2 (6 bases). Trimming pared 7 bases from V and 4 bases from J, leaving 18 bases between. From germline, CDR1 is SGHRS and CDR2 YFSETQ. The CDR3 consists of 15 residues. The CDR3 loop is CASSGSADPYNEQFF. DNA for the CDR3: TGCGCCAGCTCCGGGAGCGCCGATCCGTACAATGAGCAGTTCTTC.

The chain combines TRBV5-4 with TRBJ1-1; D gene unclear. Trimming stripped 2 bases from V and 5 bases from J, with 7 bases between. The CDR3 loop spans 12 amino acids. CDR1 and CDR2 from the germline V gene are SGHNT and YYREEE (reference sequence). Here the CDR3 reads CASSFRETEAFF. The CDR3 coding sequence is TGTGCCAGCAGCTTCCGGGAAACTGAAGCTTTCTTT.

This chain joins TRBV30 and TRBJ1-1; 8 nucleotides match TRBD1. With V trimmed by 5 bases and J by 11 bases, 13 bases remained unmatched. Per germline, CDR1 GTSNPN and CDR2 SVGIG (reference sequence). This CDR3 has 13 residues. The CDR3 spells CAWGRQGAPRAFF. The CDR3 DNA is TGTGCCTGGGGGAGGCAGGGGGCGCCTCGCGCTTTCTTT.

V is TRBV6-5 and J is TRBJ2-1; D possibly corresponds to TRBD2 (5 bases). Germline CDR1 and CDR2: MNHEY and SVGAGI. This CDR3 has 15 residues. DNA of the CDR3: TGTGCATCGCGGGTCGGAGCAAACCCCTACAATGAGCAGTTCTTC. Its translation is CASRVGANPYNEQFF.

This chain joins TRBV6-1 and TRBJ1-1; 10 bases agree with TRBD1. From germline, CDR1 is MNHNS and CDR2 SASEGT. This CDR3 is 17 amino acids long. Trimming took 4 bases from V and 3 from J; bases not matched to a gene: 11. As DNA, the CDR3 is TGTGCCAGCAGTGGGGGACAGGGGACTAGGAGCTACACTGAAGCTTTCTTT. As protein: CASSGGQGTRSYTEAFF.

The chain joins TRBV7-2 to TRBJ2-1; 11 positions agree with TRBD2. The CDR3 has 15 amino acids. Germline values: CDR1 SGHTA, CDR2 FQGNSA. V lost 4 bases, J lost 8 bases, and 7 bases stayed unmatched. Written as DNA, the CDR3 is TGTGCCAGCAGCTCCGGACTAGCGGGTCGCGATGAGCAGTTCTTC. As protein: CASSSGLAGRDEQFF.

The rearrangement uses TRBV3-1 (or the pseudogene TRBV3-2) and TRBJ2-3, with TRBD2 identical over 10 bases. V was pared by 1 base and J by 4 bases, with 2 bases of the junction left unmatched. This CDR3 has 15 residues. Germline lookup yields CDR1 LGHDT and CDR2 YNNKEL (reference sequence). The chain's CDR3 is CASSQVAGGADTQYF. The CDR3 DNA reads TGTGCCAGCAGCCAAGTAGCGGGAGGAGCAGATACGCAGTATTTT.

This clone was detected only once. The J gene is TRBJ2-3, the V gene TRBV29-1; weak D call: TRBD1 (6 bases). Trimming left V 3 bases short and J 2 bases short, with 15 bases between. The V gene's germline CDR1 is SQVTM and CDR2 ANQGSEA. The CDR3 has 15 amino acids. CDR3 DNA sequence: TGCAGCGTTGACCCAGGGGTAGTCAACACAGATACGCAGTATTTT. Translating it yields CSVDPGVVNTDTQYF.

The chain carries TRBV5-1 and TRBJ1-2; no clear D gene. The CDR3 runs to 14 residues. CDR1 is SGHRS, CDR2 YFSETQ, per germline. V was pared by 5 bases and J by 6 bases, with 17 bases between. CDR3 amino acids: CASRREGMFDGYTF. CDR3 nucleotide sequence: TGCGCCAGCAGGAGGGAGGGCATGTTCGATGGCTACACCTTC. Full variable domain (rest looked up from reference TRBV5-1 and TRBJ1-2): KAGVTQTPRYLIKTRGQQVTLSCSPISGHRSVSWYQQTPGQGLQFLFEYFSETQRNKGNFPGRFSGRQFSNSRSEMNVSTLELGDSALYLCASRREGMFDGYTFGSGTRLTVV.

The sample holds one count of this clone. The genes are TRBV6-5 and TRBJ2-1; TRBD2 agrees at 12 bases. CDR1 MNHEY and CDR2 SVGAGI come from the germline V gene. V gave up 6 bases and J gave up 14 bases; unmatched junction bases: 14. The CDR3 extends over 15 amino acids. CDR3 residues: CASSRTSGNNRGEFF. The CDR3 region has the DNA TGTGCCAGCAGCAGGACTAGCGGGAACAATCGGGGGGAGTTCTTC.

The chain combines TRBV6-1 with TRBJ1-5; no definite D call. The V end was cut by 1 base, the J end by 3 bases, with 7 bases between. This CDR3 has 14 residues. Germline V lookup: CDR1 MNHNS, CDR2 SASEGT. The CDR3 DNA follows: TGTGCCAGCAGTGAAGAGAGGGCCAATCAGCCCCAGCATTTT. It codes for CASSEERANQPQHF.